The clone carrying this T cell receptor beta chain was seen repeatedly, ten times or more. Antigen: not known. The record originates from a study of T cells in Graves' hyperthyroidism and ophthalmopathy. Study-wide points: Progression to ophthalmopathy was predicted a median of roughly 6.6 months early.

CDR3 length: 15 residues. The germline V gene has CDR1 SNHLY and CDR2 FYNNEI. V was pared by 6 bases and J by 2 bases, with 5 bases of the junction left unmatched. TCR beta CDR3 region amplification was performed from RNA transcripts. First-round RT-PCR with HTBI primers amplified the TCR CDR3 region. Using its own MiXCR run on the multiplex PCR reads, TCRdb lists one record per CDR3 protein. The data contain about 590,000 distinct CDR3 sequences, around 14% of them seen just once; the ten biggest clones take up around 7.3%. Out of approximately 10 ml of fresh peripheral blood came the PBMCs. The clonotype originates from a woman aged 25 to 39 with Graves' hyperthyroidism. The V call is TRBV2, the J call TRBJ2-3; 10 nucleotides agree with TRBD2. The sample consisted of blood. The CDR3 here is CASRLAGGYTDTQYF. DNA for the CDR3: TGTGCCAGCAGATTAGCGGGAGGCTACACAGATACGCAGTATTTT.